This entry lists 15 T cell receptor beta chains sequenced from one sample in a study of shared clonotypes between healthy human individuals. The assay was immunoSEQ multiplex PCR, and TCRdb's table has in-frame clones only and misses some. The sample yields about 980,000 clones, about 80% seen once. Input material: memory CD4+ T cells sorted from blood. As for subset: CD45RA-negative fraction. These receptors all stem from a young man in good health.

This sequence joins TRBV7-6 and TRBJ2-5; a weak D match, TRBD1 (5 bases). The germline CDR1 and CDR2 sequences are SGHVS and FNYEAQ. The CDR3 is 14 amino acids. V lost 5 bases to trimming and J lost 3 bases, with 13 bases between them. CDR3 loop: CASSAGAAKETQYF. CDR3 bases: TGTGCCAGCAGCGCTGGGGCAGCAAAAGAGACCCAGTACTTC.

The V call is TRBV6-6, the J call TRBJ1-3, with a possible D match to TRBD1 (5 bases). The CDR3 is made up of 15 amino acids. Germline assignment: CDR1 MNHNY and CDR2 SVGAGI (reference sequence). V lost 6 bases, J lost 5 bases, and 17 bases lay in between. CDR3 amino acids: CASSPNEGLRNTIYF. DNA for the CDR3: TGTGCCAGCAGCCCGAATGAGGGGCTACGAAACACCATATATTTT.

V usage is TRBV5-1 and J usage is TRBJ2-5; D is possibly TRBD1 or TRBD2 (5 bases each). The germline V gene encodes CDR1 SGHRS and CDR2 YFSETQ. The CDR3 sequence is 14 residues long. Trimming cost V 1 base and J 6 bases, with 13 bases left between them. The chain's CDR3 is CASSLLPQGQTQYF. In DNA form, the CDR3 reads TGCGCCAGCAGCTTGTTGCCCCAGGGACAGACCCAGTACTTC.

The rearrangement links TRBV5-4 to TRBJ1-3; D may be TRBD1 (6 bases). From germline, CDR1 is SGHNT and CDR2 YYREEE (reference sequence). This CDR3 spans 13 amino acids. V was shortened by 4 bases and J by 4 bases, with 9 bases between the two germline ends. The CDR3 sequence is CASSLTGGNTIYF. CDR3 in DNA: TGTGCCAGCAGCCTAACAGGGGGAAACACCATATATTTT.

The rearrangement uses TRBV28 and TRBJ1-5, with a weak D call TRBD1 (6 bases). Germline-derived CDR1 and CDR2 are MDHEN and SYDVKM. Trimming took off 6 bases at V and 2 bases at J, with 14 bases between the two ends. The CDR3 spans 15 residues. CDR3 amino acids: CASRGGGGGNQPQHF. The CDR3 region has the DNA TGTGCCAGCAGAGGGGGAGGCGGTGGCAATCAGCCCCAGCATTTT.

This clone has a count of ten or more. V usage is TRBV7-2 and J usage is TRBJ2-3; perhaps TRBD2 as D (6 bases). The CDR3 runs to 16 residues. The V end was cut by 5 bases, the J end by 0 bases, with 15 bases between. The V gene's germline CDR1 is SGHTA and CDR2 FQGNSA. The CDR3 here is CASSPRAGPSTDTQYF. The CDR3 nucleotides are TGTGCCAGCAGCCCCCGAGCGGGCCCTAGCACAGATACGCAGTATTTT.

This chain joins TRBV7-2 and TRBJ2-3; 9 nucleotides line up with TRBD1. V lost 4 bases, J lost 4 bases, and 3 bases stayed unmatched. Germline values: CDR1 SGHTA, CDR2 FQGNSA. The CDR3 extends over 14 amino acids. The CDR3 protein is CASSSWTGADTQYF. CDR3 sequence (DNA): TGTGCCAGCAGCTCATGGACAGGGGCAGATACGCAGTATTTT.

This clone was detected only a few times. The genes are TRBV4-1 and TRBJ2-6; no clear D. V shed 1 base and J shed 0 bases, with 10 bases lying between them. The CDR3 has 17 amino acids. Looked up from germline, CDR1 is MGHRA and CDR2 is YSYEKL. CDR3 coding DNA: TGCGCCAGCAGCCAAGTAGGCCTGAGCTCTGGGGCCAACGTCCTGACTTTC. Its protein product is CASSQVGLSSGANVLTF.

This chain links TRBV6-1 with TRBJ2-5; 7 nucleotides match TRBD2. Germline assignment: CDR1 MNHNS and CDR2 SASEGT. This CDR3 has 15 amino acids. With 6 bases clipped from V and 2 bases from J, the junction kept 9 bases outside the gene matches. The CDR3 is CASSSPGGGQETQYF. As DNA, the CDR3 is TGTGCCAGCAGCTCGCCGGGGGGAGGACAAGAGACCCAGTACTTC.

The genes are TRBV28 and TRBJ2-5, with D perhaps TRBD1 (6 bases). The better agreement between TRBJ2-7 and the DNA end casts doubt on the J call. CDR1 is MDHEN, CDR2 SYDVKM, per germline. CDR3 length: 13 amino acids. The CDR3 nucleotides read TGTGCCAGCAGTGACAGGTTTACCTACGAGCAGTACTTC. Amino acid sequence: CASSDRFTYEQYF.

The chain combines TRBV30 with TRBJ2-5, with D tentatively TRBD1 (6 bases). Germline CDR1 and CDR2: GTSNPN and SVGIG (reference sequence). This CDR3 has 13 residues. V lost 3 bases and J 2 bases, leaving 10 bases between the germline ends. The CDR3 loop reads CAWSQGLQETQYF. CDR3 DNA: TGTGCCTGGAGCCAGGGGCTACAAGAGACCCAGTACTTC.

V is TRBV2 and J is TRBJ2-7; D possibly corresponds to TRBD2 (6 bases). Germline lookup yields CDR1 SNHLY and CDR2 FYNNEI. The CDR3 loop spans 15 amino acids. Trimming left V 0 bases short and J 3 bases short, with 12 bases between. CDR3 nucleotide sequence: TGTGCCAGCAGTGAAGCTGGGGGGACTTTCTACGAGCAGTACTTC. It codes for CASSEAGGTFYEQYF.

The chain employs TRBV30 and TRBJ2-2; TRBD2 is a possible D gene (6 bases). CDR1 and CDR2 (germline): GTSNPN, SVGIG (reference sequence). CDR3 length: 13 amino acids. The V gene lost 1 base and the J gene lost 6 bases, with 9 bases spanning the gap. The CDR3 nucleotides read TGTGCCTGGAGTGCGAGGAGGGCCGGGGAGCTGTTTTTT. Translating gives CAWSARRAGELFF.

In DNA, the CDR3 is TGTGCCAGCTCACTAGTCGAAGGAGCCAAAAACATTCAGTACTTC. This gives the protein CASSLVEGAKNIQYF. V and J are TRBV18 and TRBJ2-4, with D unclear. Per the germline V gene, CDR1 is KGHSH and CDR2 is LQKENI. There are 15 residues in the CDR3. Trimming pared 4 bases from V and 0 bases from J, leaving 10 bases between. The complete variable domain, with remaining parts taken from reference TRBV18 and TRBJ2-4, reads NAGVMQNPRHLVRRRGQEARLRCSPMKGHSHVYWYRQLPEEGLKFMVYLQKENIIDESGMPKERFSAEFPKEGPSILRIQQVVRGDSAAYFCASSLVEGAKNIQYFGAGTRLSVL.

The V call is TRBV5-5, the J call TRBJ2-7, with TRBD1 matching over 8 bases. This CDR3 is 15 amino acids long. The germline V gene has CDR1 SGHKS and CDR2 YYEKEE (reference sequence). V lost 4 bases to trimming and J lost 2 bases; unmatched junction nucleotides: 8. In DNA, the CDR3 is TGTGCCAGCAGCCAGGGGGCGGGCCGAACCTACGAGCAGTACTTC. Translating it yields CASSQGAGRTYEQYF.